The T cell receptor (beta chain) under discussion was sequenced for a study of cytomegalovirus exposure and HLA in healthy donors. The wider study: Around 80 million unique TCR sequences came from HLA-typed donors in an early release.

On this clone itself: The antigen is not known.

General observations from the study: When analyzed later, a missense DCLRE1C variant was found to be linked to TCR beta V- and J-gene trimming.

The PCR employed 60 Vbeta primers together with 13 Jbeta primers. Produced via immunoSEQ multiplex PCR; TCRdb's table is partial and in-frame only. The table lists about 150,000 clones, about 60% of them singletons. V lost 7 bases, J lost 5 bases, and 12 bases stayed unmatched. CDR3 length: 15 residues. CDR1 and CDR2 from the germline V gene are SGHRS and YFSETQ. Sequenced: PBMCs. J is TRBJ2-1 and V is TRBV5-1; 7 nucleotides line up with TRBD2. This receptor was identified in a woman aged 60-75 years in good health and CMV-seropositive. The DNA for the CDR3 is TGCGCCAGCTGTCGCGGGAGTTATCCCAACAATGAGCAGTTCTTC. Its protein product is CASCRGSYPNNEQFF.